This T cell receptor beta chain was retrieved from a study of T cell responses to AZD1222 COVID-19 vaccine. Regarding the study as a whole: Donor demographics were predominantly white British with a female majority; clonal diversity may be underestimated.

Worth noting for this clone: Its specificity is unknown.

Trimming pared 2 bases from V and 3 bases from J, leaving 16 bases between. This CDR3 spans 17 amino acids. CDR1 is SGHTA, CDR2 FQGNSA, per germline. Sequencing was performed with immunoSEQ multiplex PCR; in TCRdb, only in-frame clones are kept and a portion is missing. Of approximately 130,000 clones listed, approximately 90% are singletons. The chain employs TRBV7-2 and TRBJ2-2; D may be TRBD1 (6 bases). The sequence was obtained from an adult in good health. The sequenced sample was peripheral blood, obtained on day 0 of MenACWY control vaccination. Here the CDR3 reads CASSLTPPGVDTGELFF. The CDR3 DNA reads TGTGCCAGCAGCTTAACCCCCCCAGGGGTTGACACCGGGGAGCTGTTTTTT.